A single sample gave rise to the 31 T cell receptor beta chains below, sequenced in a study of CD8 T cells in ankylosing spondylitis. Broader study findings: Within ankylosing spondylitis blood, a TCR beta motif made up of under 10 highly homologous variants appeared to be characteristic.

TCRdb called the 5' RACE reads again in MiXCR, with one record for every CDR3 protein. The sample records approximately 520,000 distinct CDR3 sequences, approximately 5% being singletons. Their recognized antigens are unknown. The sequenced sample consisted of blood, either unsorted or a sorted T cell fraction (not recorded which). The receptors were sampled from a male donor with ankylosing spondylitis.

This clonotype was recorded many times. This chain links TRBV7-8 with TRBJ2-2, with D possibly matching TRBD1 (6 bases). Germline V gives CDR1 SGHVS, CDR2 FQNEAQ. V lost 5 bases and J 5 bases, leaving 15 bases between the germline ends. The CDR3 totals 15 residues. CDR3 in DNA: TGTGCCAGCAGCCACGCCGGGCAGGGGACCGGGGAGCTGTTTTTT. As protein: CASSHAGQGTGELFF. Complete variable domain (other parts from reference TRBV7-8 and TRBJ2-2): GAGVSQSPRYKVAKRGQDVALRCDPISGHVSLFWYQQALGQGPEFLTYFQNEAQLDKSGLPSDRFFAERPEGSVSTLKIQRTQQEDSAVYLCASSHAGQGTGELFFGEGSRLTVL.

In this sample, this clonotype turned up many times. DNA for the CDR3: TGCGCCAGCAGCCGACAAACGGGACAGATAGCAGCCTACGAGCAGTACTTC. Its protein is CASSRQTGQIAAYEQYF. This chain connects TRBV4-3 to TRBJ2-7; 7 bases line up with TRBD1. Germline CDR1 is LGHNA and CDR2 is YSLEER. The CDR3 sequence is 17 residues long. Trimming cost V 4 bases and J 2 bases; bases outside gene matches: 14.

This clonotype was seen a few times. The chain links TRBV6-5 to TRBJ1-4; possible D gene TRBD1, 5 bases. The CDR3 length is 15 residues. V lost 2 bases, J lost 4 bases, and 11 bases lay in between. Germline V lookup: CDR1 MNHEY, CDR2 SVGAGI. CDR3 sequence: CASSYGGDLNEKLFF. CDR3 coding DNA: TGTGCCAGCAGTTACGGGGGGGACCTTAATGAAAAACTGTTTTTT.

The chain couples TRBV20-1 to TRBJ1-5, with a weak D call TRBD1 (5 bases). The germline V and J ends were trimmed by 5 bases and 4 bases, with 21 bases remaining between them. Germline V gives CDR1 DFQATT, CDR2 SNEGSKA (reference sequence). This CDR3 region has 16 residues. The CDR3 bases are TGCAGTGCTCTCCCTCGGGGACTGTTTTTGAATCAGCCCCAGCATTTT. This sequence encodes CSALPRGLFLNQPQHF.

The J gene is TRBJ2-7, the V gene TRBV7-2; tentatively, D is TRBD1 (5 bases). Per the germline V gene, CDR1 is SGHTA and CDR2 is FQGNSA. V shed 2 bases and J shed 6 bases, with 11 bases lying between them. The CDR3 is 13 residues long. The CDR3 DNA sequence: TGTGCCAGCAGCTTAAGGTTACAGGTCGAGCAGTACTTC. This translates into CASSLRLQVEQYF.

This clonotype came up many times. The chain links TRBV6-5 to TRBJ1-2; TRBD1 matches at 9 bases. Losses at the gene ends were 1 base for V and 7 bases for J; bases not matched to a gene: 4. This CDR3 has 14 residues. CDR1 MNHEY and CDR2 SVGAGI come from the germline V gene. The CDR3 coding sequence is TGTGCCAGCAGTTACTACCGGGACAGGGCTGGCTACACCTTC. Amino acid sequence: CASSYYRDRAGYTF.

This clonotype was seen a handful of times. The CDR3 loop is CASFDRGLFETQYF. In nucleotides, the CDR3 is TGCGCCAGCTTCGACAGGGGGCTATTTGAGACCCAGTACTTC. The V and J genes are TRBV23-1 and TRBJ2-5; TRBD1 aligns across 10 bases. Being an ORF, TRBV23-1 has a function that is uncertain. CDR3 length equals 14 residues. Trimming cost V 8 bases and J 5 bases; bases outside gene matches: 8.

This clonotype came up many times. The chain employs TRBV7-8 and TRBJ2-5; no firm D call. The CDR3 spans 11 residues. Per germline, CDR1 SGHVS and CDR2 FQNEAQ. V lost 7 bases to trimming and J lost 5 bases, with 8 bases between them. DNA for the CDR3: TGTGCCAGCATCCGAGGCGAGACCCAGTACTTC. This translates into CASIRGETQYF.

This clonotype was counted ten times or more. The CDR3 region has the DNA TGTGCCACCAGTGAGGAGGGGCGAACGACAGGGACATTCTTC. Protein product: CATSEEGRTTGTFF. V gene TRBV24-1 combines with J gene TRBJ2-1; a weak D match, TRBD1 (7 bases). CDR1 and CDR2 from the germline V gene are KGHDR and SFDVKD. Trimming stripped 4 bases from V and 16 bases from J, with 22 bases between. There are 14 residues in the CDR3.

This clonotype was counted ten times or more. CDR3 sequence (DNA): TGCAGTGCTAGAGAAGGTACCGGTCGCTCCTACGAGCAGTACTTC. Translating it yields CSAREGTGRSYEQYF. The chain uses TRBV20-1 and TRBJ2-7; D is ambiguous. The CDR3 length is 15 residues. The germline V gene encodes CDR1 DFQATT and CDR2 SNEGSKA (reference sequence). The V end lost 0 bases, the J end lost 0 bases, and 12 bases lay between the germline ends.

This clonotype appeared a few times. The chain uses TRBV11-2 and TRBJ2-7, with D tentatively TRBD1 or TRBD2 (5 bases each). The germline V and J ends were trimmed by 5 bases and 2 bases, with 16 bases remaining between them. From germline, CDR1 is SGHAT and CDR2 FQNNGV. The CDR3 contains 15 residues. The CDR3 DNA reads TGTGCCAGCAGCACGCGGGTCCAGGGTACCTACGAGCAGTACTTC. Encoded protein: CASSTRVQGTYEQYF.

The table lists this clonotype with many counts. The chain carries TRBV7-2 and TRBJ2-5; a possible D gene is TRBD1 (5 bases). Germline values: CDR1 SGHTA, CDR2 FQGNSA. Trimming pared 2 bases from V and 6 bases from J, leaving 22 bases between. The CDR3 runs 17 residues. CDR3 bases: TGTGCCAGCAGCTTACTATTATTTTTGGCAGGGATGCAGACCCAGTACTTC. It is translated as CASSLLLFLAGMQTQYF.

This clonotype was seen repeatedly, ten times or more. The gene calls are TRBV5-6 and TRBJ2-4; a possible D gene is TRBD2 (5 bases). This CDR3 spans 17 amino acids. Germline CDR1 SGHDT, CDR2 YYEEEE. The V end lost 4 bases, the J end lost 0 bases, and 17 bases lay between the germline ends. DNA for the CDR3: TGTGCCAGCAGCCCCCCACACCGACTACTAGCCAAAAACATTCAGTACTTC. It yields the protein CASSPPHRLLAKNIQYF.

This clonotype was detected many times. The CDR3 sequence is CASSYGRGSGQPQHF. CDR3 in DNA: TGTGCCAGCAGTTACGGCAGGGGATCGGGTCAGCCCCAGCATTTT. The chain uses TRBV6-5 and TRBJ1-5, with a weak D call TRBD1 (6 bases). Per the germline V gene, CDR1 is MNHEY and CDR2 is SVGAGI. V shed 2 bases and J shed 6 bases, with 14 bases lying between them. This CDR3 is built from 15 residues.

This sequence joins TRBV9 and TRBJ2-1, with D hard to call. The germline CDR1 and CDR2 sequences are SGDLS and YYNGEE. The CDR3 covers 15 residues. Trimming removed 3 bases at V and 7 bases at J, with 17 bases between. The CDR3 reads CASSAFLTEGNEQFF. In DNA form, the CDR3 reads TGTGCCAGCAGCGCATTCCTAACGGAAGGAAATGAGCAGTTCTTC.

This clonotype was picked up a small number of times. J is TRBJ2-1 and V is TRBV7-6, with 11 bases aligning to TRBD1. This CDR3 comprises 17 residues. The V and J ends lost 5 bases and 8 bases, in that order; junction bases with no gene match: 14. From germline, CDR1 is SGHVS and CDR2 FNYEAQ. CDR3 in DNA: TGTGCCAGCAGCCCACGTCGCCGGGACAGGGGGAACGATGAGCAGTTCTTC. Translated, it gives CASSPRRRDRGNDEQFF.

Ten or more counts support this clonotype. The chain recombines TRBV7-2 with TRBJ1-6, with D possibly being TRBD1 (6 bases). CDR1 SGHTA and CDR2 FQGNSA come from the germline V gene. The CDR3 loop spans 15 amino acids. Trimming shortened V by 5 bases and J by 5 bases, and 13 bases separated the two germline ends. In DNA form, the CDR3 reads TGTGCCAGCAGCCCTGGGACAACGAATAATTCACCCCTCCACTTT. It encodes CASSPGTTNNSPLHF.

There are many counts of this clonotype. V gene TRBV12-5 combines with J gene TRBJ1-5; D gene ambiguous. Trimming removed 1 base from V and 1 base from J, with 5 bases in between. CDR3 size: 14 residues. CDR1 and CDR2 from the germline V gene are LGHNT and FRNRAP. The CDR3 reads CASGLGGSNQPQHF. In DNA, the CDR3 is TGTGCTAGTGGTTTGGGAGGGAGCAATCAGCCCCAGCATTTT.

This clonotype occurred many times. The chain carries TRBV7-8 and TRBJ1-2; 7 nucleotides agree with TRBD1. Losses at the gene ends were 5 bases for V and 8 bases for J; bases not matched to a gene: 5. The CDR3 runs to 12 residues. From germline, CDR1 is SGHVS and CDR2 FQNEAQ. The CDR3 sequence is CASSPDREGYTF. DNA for the CDR3: TGTGCCAGCAGCCCCGACAGGGAAGGCTACACCTTC. Using reference TRBV7-8 and TRBJ1-2 for the parts outside the CDR3, the full variable domain is GAGVSQSPRYKVAKRGQDVALRCDPISGHVSLFWYQQALGQGPEFLTYFQNEAQLDKSGLPSDRFFAERPEGSVSTLKIQRTQQEDSAVYLCASSPDREGYTFGSGTRLTVV.

This clonotype has ten or more counts. The chain is built from TRBV29-1 and TRBJ2-2, with D tentatively TRBD2 (5 bases). Trimming shortened V by 1 base and J by 7 bases, and 13 bases separated the two germline ends. Germline-derived CDR1 and CDR2 are SQVTM and ANQGSEA. The CDR3 is 14 residues long. CDR3 bases: TGCAGCGTTGAAGGGCTGCGGGCGGACGGGGAGCTGTTTTTT. Translated, it gives CSVEGLRADGELFF.

This clonotype was counted between two and nine times. The rearrangement links TRBV6-1 to TRBJ2-7, with unresolved D. Trimming stripped 3 bases from V and 7 bases from J, with 16 bases between. CDR1 is MNHNS and CDR2 is SASEGT in the germline V gene. The length of the CDR3 is 14 residues. The CDR3 region is CASSDLGRPREQYF. CDR3 nucleotide sequence: TGTGCCAGCAGTGATCTCGGACGACCGAGGGAGCAGTACTTC.

The table lists this clonotype with many counts. This chain joins TRBV4-3 and TRBJ2-5, with TRBD1 matching over 8 bases. Germline V lookup: CDR1 LGHNA, CDR2 YSLEER. Trimming at V came to 4 bases and at J to 5 bases, leaving 9 bases not matched to a gene. CDR3 length: 15 amino acids. The CDR3 DNA reads as TGCGCCAGCAGCCCCCGGGACAGGAGAATGGAGACCCAGTACTTC. This sequence encodes CASSPRDRRMETQYF.

This clonotype was detected many times. The chain carries TRBV6-6 and TRBJ2-7, with unresolved D. CDR3 length: 12 residues. V was trimmed by 2 bases and J by 6 bases, leaving 8 bases between them. Germline loops: CDR1 MNHNY, CDR2 SVGAGI (reference sequence). The CDR3 loop is CASSYLLGEQYF. The CDR3 coding sequence is TGTGCCAGCAGTTACCTCCTTGGCGAGCAGTACTTC.

This clonotype was found many times. V usage is TRBV29-1 and J usage is TRBJ2-7, with a tentative D call TRBD1 (6 bases). Trimming removed 1 base at V and 3 bases at J, with 10 bases between. In germline, CDR1 is SQVTM, CDR2 ANQGSEA. This CDR3 contains 13 residues. DNA for the CDR3: TGCAGCGTTGAAGGTGTGGACAGCTACGAGCAGTACTTC. As protein: CSVEGVDSYEQYF.

This clonotype was counted at least ten times. CDR3 sequence reads: CATSRDPGPNTEAFF. DNA of the CDR3: TGTGCCACCAGCAGAGACCCAGGGCCGAACACTGAAGCTTTCTTT. The chain combines TRBV15 with TRBJ1-1, with TRBD1 as a possible D gene (5 bases). This CDR3 has 15 amino acids. V shed 0 bases and J shed 1 base, with 9 bases lying between them. From germline, CDR1 is LNHNV and CDR2 YYDKDF (reference sequence).

In its sample, this clonotype was seen many times. V gene TRBV28 combines with J gene TRBJ1-2; the D is unclear. V shed 2 bases and J shed 2 bases, with 6 bases lying between them. The CDR3 has 13 amino acids. Germline V gene sequence: CDR1 MDHEN, CDR2 SYDVKM. Here the CDR3 DNA reads TGTGCCAGCAGTTTACTACAAAACTATGGCTACACCTTC. Translated, it gives CASSLLQNYGYTF.

This clonotype was recorded many times. The V gene is TRBV7-8, the J gene TRBJ1-2; D ambiguous. V was shortened by 2 bases and J by 8 bases, with 15 bases between the two germline ends. CDR3 size: 14 residues. From germline, CDR1 is SGHVS and CDR2 FQNEAQ. CDR3 loop: CASSLTELGKGYTF. Written as DNA, the CDR3 is TGTGCCAGCAGCTTAACGGAGCTCGGAAAGGGCTACACCTTC.

This clonotype was detected ten times or more. The chain has TRBV20-1 and TRBJ1-2; D not certain. This CDR3 has 10 residues. With 2 bases removed from V and 7 bases from J, the gap between germline ends came to 5 bases. The germline V gene has CDR1 DFQATT and CDR2 SNEGSKA (reference sequence). CDR3 in DNA: TGCAGTGCTAGACTGGGTGGCTACACCTTC. Translated: CSARLGGYTF.

This clonotype appeared many times. CDR3 coding DNA: TGTGCCATCAGTGGTCAGCTCTGGAGCGAGCAGTACTTC. It codes for CAISGQLWSEQYF. The V and J genes are TRBV10-3 and TRBJ2-7; D gene unclear. The CDR3 is 13 residues long. V was pared by 4 bases and J by 6 bases, with 13 bases between. Germline CDR1 reads ENHRY; CDR2 reads SYGVKD.

The table lists this clonotype with many counts. The CDR3 is CSASQGANNEQFF. In nucleotides, the CDR3 is TGCAGTGCTAGTCAGGGAGCTAACAATGAGCAGTTCTTC. The chain links TRBV20-1 to TRBJ2-1, with D possibly called TRBD1 or TRBD2 (5 bases each). The CDR3 runs to 13 residues. Germline-derived CDR1 and CDR2 are DFQATT and SNEGSKA (reference sequence). V lost 3 bases, J lost 5 bases, and 11 bases lay in between.

This clonotype was seen many times. The V gene is TRBV24-1, the J gene TRBJ1-1; 7 bases agree with TRBD1. The V and J ends lost 1 base and 8 bases, in that order; junction bases with no gene match: 12. The CDR3 is 16 amino acids. The germline V gene encodes CDR1 KGHDR and CDR2 SFDVKD. CDR3 coding DNA: TGTGCCACCAGTGATTTCTACCCCGGGCCAGGGGGGGAAGCTTTCTTT. Its protein is CATSDFYPGPGGEAFF.